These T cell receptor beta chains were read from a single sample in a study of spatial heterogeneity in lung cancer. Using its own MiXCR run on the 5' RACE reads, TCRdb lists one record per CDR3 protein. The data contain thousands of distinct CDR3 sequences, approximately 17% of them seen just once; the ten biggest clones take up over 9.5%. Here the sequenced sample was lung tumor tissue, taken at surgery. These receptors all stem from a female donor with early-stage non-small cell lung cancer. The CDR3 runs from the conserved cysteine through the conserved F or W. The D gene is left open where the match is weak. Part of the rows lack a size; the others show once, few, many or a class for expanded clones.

CDR3aa: CASSLTRTVNEQFF
CDR3nt: TGTGCCAGCAGCTTAACGAGGACAGTGAATGAGCAGTTCTTC
v_gene: TRBV7-3
abundance: medium-sized
j_gene: TRBJ2-1
d_gene: .

CDR3aa: CASSLPSSLYSYNEQFF
CDR3nt: TGTGCCAGCAGCTTGCCCTCCAGTCTCTACAGCTACAATGAGCAGTTCTTC
v_gene: TRBV5-5
abundance: .
j_gene: TRBJ2-1
d_gene: .

CDR3aa: CASTHKGRGNTEAFF
CDR3nt: TGTGCCAGTACCCATAAGGGACGGGGAAACACTGAAGCTTTCTTT
v_gene: TRBV19
abundance: few
j_gene: TRBJ1-1
d_gene: .

CDR3aa: CASSLDRNTIYF
CDR3nt: TGCGCCAGCAGCTTGGACCGAAACACCATATATTTT
v_gene: TRBV5-1
abundance: few
j_gene: TRBJ1-3
d_gene: .

CDR3aa: CASSLIQVRNTGELFF
CDR3nt: TGTGCCAGCAGCTTGATCCAAGTAAGGAACACCGGGGAGCTGTTTTTT
v_gene: TRBV5-6
abundance: .
j_gene: TRBJ2-2
d_gene: .

CDR3aa: CASSLVPPVTNQVTYNSPLHF
CDR3nt: TGTGCCAGCAGCCTCGTCCCTCCGGTTACTAACCAGGTCACCTATAATTCACCCCTCCACTTT
v_gene: TRBV7-6
abundance: medium-sized
j_gene: TRBJ1-6
d_gene: .

CDR3aa: CASSFAGGFTGELFF
CDR3nt: TGTGCCAGCAGTTTTGCAGGGGGCTTCACCGGGGAGCTGTTTTTT
v_gene: TRBV27
abundance: .
j_gene: TRBJ2-2
d_gene: TRBD1

CDR3aa: CASSLGQRGEQFF
CDR3nt: TGTGCCAGCAGCCTGGGACAGCGAGGGGAGCAGTTCTTC
v_gene: TRBV7-9
abundance: few
j_gene: TRBJ2-1
d_gene: TRBD1

CDR3aa: CASSEVVGQKGVPQHF
CDR3nt: TGTGCCAGCAGTGAAGTAGTGGGACAGAAAGGCGTGCCCCAGCATTTT
v_gene: TRBV2
abundance: .
j_gene: TRBJ1-5
d_gene: TRBD1

CDR3aa: CASSSIIRGETEAFF
CDR3nt: TGTGCCAGCAGCTCAATAATCAGGGGTGAAACTGAAGCTTTCTTT
v_gene: TRBV7-3
abundance: medium-sized
j_gene: TRBJ1-1
d_gene: .

CDR3aa: CASTGQGNFSPLHF
CDR3nt: TGTGCCAGCACCGGACAGGGAAATTTTTCACCCCTCCACTTT
v_gene: TRBV7-9
abundance: .
j_gene: TRBJ1-6
d_gene: TRBD1

CDR3aa: CASSLRLAGPTDTQYF
CDR3nt: TGTGCCAGCAGCTTACGGCTAGCGGGACCCACAGATACGCAGTATTTT
v_gene: TRBV5-4
abundance: .
j_gene: TRBJ2-3
d_gene: TRBD2

CDR3aa: CASRPRTLVPEAFF
CDR3nt: TGTGCCAGTAGACCTCGGACACTGGTCCCTGAAGCTTTCTTT
v_gene: TRBV19
abundance: .
j_gene: TRBJ1-1
d_gene: .

CDR3aa: CAWSVLAGYNEQFF
CDR3nt: TGTGCCTGGAGTGTACTAGCTGGCTACAATGAGCAGTTCTTC
v_gene: TRBV30
abundance: .
j_gene: TRBJ2-1
d_gene: .

CDR3aa: CASTAGSYNEQFF
CDR3nt: TGTGCCAGCACAGCGGGGTCCTACAATGAGCAGTTCTTC
v_gene: TRBV28
abundance: medium-sized
j_gene: TRBJ2-1
d_gene: TRBD2